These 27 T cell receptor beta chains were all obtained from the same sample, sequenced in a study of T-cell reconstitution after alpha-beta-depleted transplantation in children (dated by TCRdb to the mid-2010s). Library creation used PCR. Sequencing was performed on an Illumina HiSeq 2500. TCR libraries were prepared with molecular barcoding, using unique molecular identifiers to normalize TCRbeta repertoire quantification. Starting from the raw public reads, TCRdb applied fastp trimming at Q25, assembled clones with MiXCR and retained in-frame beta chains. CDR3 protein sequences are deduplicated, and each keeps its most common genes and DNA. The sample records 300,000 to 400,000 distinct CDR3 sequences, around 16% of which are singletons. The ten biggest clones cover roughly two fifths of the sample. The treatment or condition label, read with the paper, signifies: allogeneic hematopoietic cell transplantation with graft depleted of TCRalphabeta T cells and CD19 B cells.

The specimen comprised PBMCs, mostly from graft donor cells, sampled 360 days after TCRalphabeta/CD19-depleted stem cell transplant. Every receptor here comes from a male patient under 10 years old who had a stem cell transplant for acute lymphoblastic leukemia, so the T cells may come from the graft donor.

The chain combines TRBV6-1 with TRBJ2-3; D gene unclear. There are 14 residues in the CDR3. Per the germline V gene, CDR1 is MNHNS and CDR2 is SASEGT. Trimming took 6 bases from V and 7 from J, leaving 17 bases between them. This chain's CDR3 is CASSPGPMRNTQYF. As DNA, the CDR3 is TGTGCCAGCAGCCCAGGACCTATGAGAAATACGCAGTATTTT.

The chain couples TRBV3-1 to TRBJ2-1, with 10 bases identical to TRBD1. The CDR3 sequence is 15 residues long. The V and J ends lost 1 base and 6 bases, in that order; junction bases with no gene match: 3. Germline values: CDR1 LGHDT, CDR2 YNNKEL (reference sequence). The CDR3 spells CASSQGTGGLNEQFF. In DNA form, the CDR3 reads TGTGCCAGCAGCCAAGGGACAGGGGGGCTCAATGAGCAGTTCTTC.

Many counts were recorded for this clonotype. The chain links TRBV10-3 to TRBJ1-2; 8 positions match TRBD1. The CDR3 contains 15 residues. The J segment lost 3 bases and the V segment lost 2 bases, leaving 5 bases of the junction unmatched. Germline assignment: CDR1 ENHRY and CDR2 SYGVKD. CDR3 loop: CAISEPGQGHYGYTF. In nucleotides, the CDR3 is TGTGCCATCAGTGAGCCCGGACAGGGACACTATGGCTACACCTTC.

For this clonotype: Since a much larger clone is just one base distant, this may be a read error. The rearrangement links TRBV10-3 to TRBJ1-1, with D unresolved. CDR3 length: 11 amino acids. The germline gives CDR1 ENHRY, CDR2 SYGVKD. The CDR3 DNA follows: TGTGCCATCAGTGACCTCACTGAACCTTTCTTT. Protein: CAISDLTEPFF.

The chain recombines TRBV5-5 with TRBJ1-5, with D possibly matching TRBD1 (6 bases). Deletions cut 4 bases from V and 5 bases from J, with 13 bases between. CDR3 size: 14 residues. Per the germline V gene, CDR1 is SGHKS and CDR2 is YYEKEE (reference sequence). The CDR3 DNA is TGTGCCAGCAGCGTGGGACACGGGGATCAGCCCCAGCATTTT. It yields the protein CASSVGHGDQPQHF.

The DNA for the CDR3 is TGTGCCAGCAGGCCTCGACTAGTTGGGTGGGAAGAGACCCAGTACTTC. Protein sequence: CASRPRLVGWEETQYF. V and J are TRBV6-1 and TRBJ2-5; tentatively, D is TRBD2 (6 bases). V was trimmed by 6 bases and J by 3 bases, leaving 20 bases between them. From germline, CDR1 is MNHNS and CDR2 SASEGT. The length of the CDR3 is 16 residues.

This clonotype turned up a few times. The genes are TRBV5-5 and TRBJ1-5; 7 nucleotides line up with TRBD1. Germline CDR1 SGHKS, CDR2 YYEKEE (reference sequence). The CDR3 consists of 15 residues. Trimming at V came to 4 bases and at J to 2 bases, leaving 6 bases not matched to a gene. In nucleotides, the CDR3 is TGTGCCAGCAGCCAGACAGGGTCCGGCAATCAGCCCCAGCATTTT. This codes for CASSQTGSGNQPQHF.

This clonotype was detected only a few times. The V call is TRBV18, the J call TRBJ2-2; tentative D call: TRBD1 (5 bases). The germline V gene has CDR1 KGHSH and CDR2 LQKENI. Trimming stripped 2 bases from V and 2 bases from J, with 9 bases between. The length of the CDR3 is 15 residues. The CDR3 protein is CASSPNRQNTGELFF. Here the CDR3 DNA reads TGTGCCAGCTCACCAAACAGGCAAAACACCGGGGAGCTGTTTTTT.

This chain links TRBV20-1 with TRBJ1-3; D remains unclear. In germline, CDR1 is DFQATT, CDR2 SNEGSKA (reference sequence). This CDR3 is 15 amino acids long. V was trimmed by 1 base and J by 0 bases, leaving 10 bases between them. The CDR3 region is CSARVVRASGNTIYF. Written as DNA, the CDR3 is TGCAGTGCTAGAGTAGTGCGGGCCTCTGGAAACACCATATATTTT.

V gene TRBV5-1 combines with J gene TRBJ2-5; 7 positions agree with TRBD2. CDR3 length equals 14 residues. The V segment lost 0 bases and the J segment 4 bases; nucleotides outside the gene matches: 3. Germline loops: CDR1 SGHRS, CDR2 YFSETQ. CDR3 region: CASSLGAGRETQYF. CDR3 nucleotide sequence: TGCGCCAGCAGCTTGGGAGCGGGAAGAGAGACCCAGTACTTC.

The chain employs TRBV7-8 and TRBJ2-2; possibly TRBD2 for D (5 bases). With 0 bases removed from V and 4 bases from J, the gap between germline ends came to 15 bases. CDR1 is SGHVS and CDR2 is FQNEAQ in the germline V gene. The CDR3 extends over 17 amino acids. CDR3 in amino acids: CASSLALAPQVTGELFF. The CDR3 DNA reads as TGTGCCAGCAGCTTAGCTTTAGCGCCCCAAGTCACCGGGGAGCTGTTTTTT.

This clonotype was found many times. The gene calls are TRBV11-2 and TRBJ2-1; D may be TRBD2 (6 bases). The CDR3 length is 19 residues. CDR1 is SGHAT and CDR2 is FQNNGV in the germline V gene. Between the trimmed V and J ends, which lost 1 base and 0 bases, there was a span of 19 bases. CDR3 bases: TGTGCCAGCAGCTTAGTGTCCCGGGGGACTGTCGACTCCTACAATGAGCAGTTCTTC. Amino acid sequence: CASSLVSRGTVDSYNEQFF.

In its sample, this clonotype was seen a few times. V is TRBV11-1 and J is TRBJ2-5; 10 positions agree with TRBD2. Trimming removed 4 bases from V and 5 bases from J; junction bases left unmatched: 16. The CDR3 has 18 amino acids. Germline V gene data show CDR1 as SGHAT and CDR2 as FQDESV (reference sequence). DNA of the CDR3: TGTGCCAGCAGCTCAAAGCTAGCGGGAGATGGGCCGGGGGAGACCCAGTACTTC. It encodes CASSSKLAGDGPGETQYF.

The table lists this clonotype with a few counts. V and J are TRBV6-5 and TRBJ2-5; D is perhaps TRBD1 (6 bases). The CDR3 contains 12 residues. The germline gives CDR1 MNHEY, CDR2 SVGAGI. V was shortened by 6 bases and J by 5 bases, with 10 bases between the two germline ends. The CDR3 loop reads CASRQGRETQYF. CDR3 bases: TGTGCCAGCAGACAGGGACGGGAGACCCAGTACTTC.

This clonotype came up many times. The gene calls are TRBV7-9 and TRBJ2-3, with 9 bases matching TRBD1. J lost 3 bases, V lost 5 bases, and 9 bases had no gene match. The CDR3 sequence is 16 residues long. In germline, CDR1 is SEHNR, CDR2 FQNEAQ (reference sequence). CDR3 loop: CASSAIQGAPTDTQYF. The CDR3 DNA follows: TGTGCCAGCAGCGCCATACAGGGGGCTCCGACAGATACGCAGTATTTT.

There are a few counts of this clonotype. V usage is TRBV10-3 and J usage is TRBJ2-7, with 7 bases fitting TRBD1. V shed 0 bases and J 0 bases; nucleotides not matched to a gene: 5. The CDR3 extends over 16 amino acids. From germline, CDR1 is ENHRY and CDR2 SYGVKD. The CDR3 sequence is CAISESVRDSSYEQYF. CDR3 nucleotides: TGTGCCATCAGTGAGTCCGTAAGGGACAGCTCCTACGAGCAGTACTTC.

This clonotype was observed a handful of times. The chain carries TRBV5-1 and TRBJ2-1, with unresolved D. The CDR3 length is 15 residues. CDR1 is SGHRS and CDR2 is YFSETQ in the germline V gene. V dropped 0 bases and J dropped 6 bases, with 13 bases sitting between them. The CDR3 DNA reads TGCGCCAGCAGCTTGGATGTAGCCCTGCCCAATGAGCAGTTCTTC. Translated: CASSLDVALPNEQFF.

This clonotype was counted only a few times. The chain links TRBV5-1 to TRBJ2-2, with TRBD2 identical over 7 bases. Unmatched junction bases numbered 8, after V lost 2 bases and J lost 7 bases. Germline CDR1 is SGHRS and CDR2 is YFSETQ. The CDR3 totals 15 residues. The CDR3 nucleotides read TGCGCCAGCAGCTTCGGTGCGGGAGTAAACGGGGAGCTGTTTTTT. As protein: CASSFGAGVNGELFF. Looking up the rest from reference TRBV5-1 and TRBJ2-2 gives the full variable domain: KAGVTQTPRYLIKTRGQQVTLSCSPISGHRSVSWYQQTPGQGLQFLFEYFSETQRNKGNFPGRFSGRQFSNSRSEMNVSTLELGDSALYLCASSFGAGVNGELFFGEGSRLTVL.

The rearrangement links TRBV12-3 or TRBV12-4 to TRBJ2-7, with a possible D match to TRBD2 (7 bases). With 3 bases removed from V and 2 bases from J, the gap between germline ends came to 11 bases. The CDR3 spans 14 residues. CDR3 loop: CASSFWGGPYEQYF. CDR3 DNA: TGTGCCAGCAGTTTTTGGGGGGGGCCCTACGAGCAGTACTTC.

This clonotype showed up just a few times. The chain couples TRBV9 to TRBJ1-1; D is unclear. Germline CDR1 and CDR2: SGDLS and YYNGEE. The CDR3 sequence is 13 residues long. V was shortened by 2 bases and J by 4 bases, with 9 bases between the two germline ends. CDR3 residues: CASSVRPSTEAFF. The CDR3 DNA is TGTGCCAGCAGCGTTCGACCGAGCACTGAAGCTTTCTTT.

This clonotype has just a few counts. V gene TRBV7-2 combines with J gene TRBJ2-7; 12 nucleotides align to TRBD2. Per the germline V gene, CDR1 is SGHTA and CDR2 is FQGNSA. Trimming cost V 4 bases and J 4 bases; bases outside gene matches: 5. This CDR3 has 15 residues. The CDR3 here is CASSSTSGRYYEQYF. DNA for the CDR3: TGTGCCAGCAGCTCGACTAGCGGGAGATATTACGAGCAGTACTTC.

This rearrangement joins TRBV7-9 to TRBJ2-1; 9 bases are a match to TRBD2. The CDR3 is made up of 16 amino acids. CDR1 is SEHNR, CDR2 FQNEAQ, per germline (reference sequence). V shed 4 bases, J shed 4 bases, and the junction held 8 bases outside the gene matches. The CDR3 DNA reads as TGTGCCAGCAGCTCCCCTCTAGCGGGAATGTACAATGAGCAGTTCTTC. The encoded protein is CASSSPLAGMYNEQFF.

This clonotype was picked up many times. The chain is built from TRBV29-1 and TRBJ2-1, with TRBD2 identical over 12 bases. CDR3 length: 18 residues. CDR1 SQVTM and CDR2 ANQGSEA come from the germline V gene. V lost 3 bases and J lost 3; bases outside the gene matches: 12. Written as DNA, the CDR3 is TGCAGCGTTGAGGGCATCGGAATACTAGCGGGAGGCTACAATGAGCAGTTCTTC. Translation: CSVEGIGILAGGYNEQFF.

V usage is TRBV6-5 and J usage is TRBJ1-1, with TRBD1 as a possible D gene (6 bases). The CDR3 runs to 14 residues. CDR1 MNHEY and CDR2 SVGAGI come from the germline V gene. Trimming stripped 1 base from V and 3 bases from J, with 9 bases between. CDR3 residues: CASSYYRADTEAFF. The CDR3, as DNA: TGTGCCAGCAGTTACTACAGGGCGGACACTGAAGCTTTCTTT.

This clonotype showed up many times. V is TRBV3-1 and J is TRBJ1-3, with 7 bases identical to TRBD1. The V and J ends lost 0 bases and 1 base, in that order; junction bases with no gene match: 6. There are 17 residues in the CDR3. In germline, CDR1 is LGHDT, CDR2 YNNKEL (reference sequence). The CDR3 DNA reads TGTGCCAGCAGCCAAGATTTGAGGGGGCCATCTGGAAACACCATATATTTT. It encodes CASSQDLRGPSGNTIYF.

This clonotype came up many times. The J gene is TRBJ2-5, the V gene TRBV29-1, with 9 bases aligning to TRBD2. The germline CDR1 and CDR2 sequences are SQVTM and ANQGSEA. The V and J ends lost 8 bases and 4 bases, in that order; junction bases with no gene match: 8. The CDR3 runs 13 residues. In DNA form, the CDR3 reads TGCAGCACAAATGAACTAGCGGGAGAGACCCAGTACTTC. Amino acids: CSTNELAGETQYF.

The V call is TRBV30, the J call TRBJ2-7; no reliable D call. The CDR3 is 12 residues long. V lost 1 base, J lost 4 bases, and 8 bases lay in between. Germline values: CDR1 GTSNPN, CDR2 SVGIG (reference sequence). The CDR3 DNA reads TGTGCCTGGAGTGAGTCCGGGTACGAGCAGTACTTC. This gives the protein CAWSESGYEQYF.